What follows describes a single T cell receptor (beta chain). CDR3 length: 12 residues. Germline V gene data show CDR1 as LGHDT and CDR2 as YNNKEL (reference sequence). Trimming removed 5 bases from V and 9 bases from J, with 11 bases in between. Authors' processing steps: Reference gene primer amplification gave nucleated cell count estimates. TCRdb keeps only in-frame clones here, not all; method: immunoSEQ multiplex PCR. For V, J and clone size, that table is used; D and trimming come from the DNA. Among more than 100,000 clones, roughly 90% were seen once, and the ten largest hold about 4%. These data originate in a study of blood T cell repertoires in COVID-19. Background on the study: Sites across the United States, Italy and Spain contributed samples from acute and convalescent COVID-19. In each case, the material was cDNA or gDNA derived from T cells, B-cell-depleted T cells, or PBMCs.

The specimen was peripheral blood. The source is a woman in her fifties or sixties with acute or convalescent COVID-19. This chain links TRBV3-1 (or the pseudogene TRBV3-2) with TRBJ2-1, with no clear D. The CDR3: CASSYNLLEQFF. CDR3 coding DNA: TGTGCCAGCAGCTACAATCTCCTTGAGCAGTTCTTC.